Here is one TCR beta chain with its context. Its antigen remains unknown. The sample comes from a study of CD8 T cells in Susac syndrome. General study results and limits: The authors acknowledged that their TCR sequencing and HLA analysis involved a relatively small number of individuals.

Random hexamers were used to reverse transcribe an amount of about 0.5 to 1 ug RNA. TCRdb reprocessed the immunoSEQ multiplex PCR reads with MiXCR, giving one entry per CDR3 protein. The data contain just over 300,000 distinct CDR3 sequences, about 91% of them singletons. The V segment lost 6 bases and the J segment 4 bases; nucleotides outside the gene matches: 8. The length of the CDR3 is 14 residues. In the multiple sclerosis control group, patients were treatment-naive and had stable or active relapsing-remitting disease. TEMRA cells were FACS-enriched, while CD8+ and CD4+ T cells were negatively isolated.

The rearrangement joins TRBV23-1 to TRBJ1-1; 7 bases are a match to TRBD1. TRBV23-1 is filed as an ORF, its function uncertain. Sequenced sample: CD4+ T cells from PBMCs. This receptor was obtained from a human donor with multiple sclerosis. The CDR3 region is CASRTVGGTTEAFF. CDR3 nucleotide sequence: TGCGCCAGCAGGACGGTAGGGGGCACCACTGAAGCTTTCTTT.